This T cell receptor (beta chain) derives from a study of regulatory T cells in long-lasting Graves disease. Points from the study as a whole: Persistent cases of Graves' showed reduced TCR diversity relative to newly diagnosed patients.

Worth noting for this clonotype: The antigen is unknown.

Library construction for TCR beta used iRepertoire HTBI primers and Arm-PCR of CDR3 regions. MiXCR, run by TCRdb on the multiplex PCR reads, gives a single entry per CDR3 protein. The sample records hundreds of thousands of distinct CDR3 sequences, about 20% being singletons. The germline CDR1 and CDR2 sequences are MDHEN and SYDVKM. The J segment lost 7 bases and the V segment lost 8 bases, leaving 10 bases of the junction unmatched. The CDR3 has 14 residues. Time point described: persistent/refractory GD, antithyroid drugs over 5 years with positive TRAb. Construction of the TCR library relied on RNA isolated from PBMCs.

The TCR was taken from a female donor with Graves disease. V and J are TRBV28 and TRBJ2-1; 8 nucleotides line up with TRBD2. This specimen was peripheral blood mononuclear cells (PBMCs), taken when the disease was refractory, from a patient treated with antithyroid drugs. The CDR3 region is CASVRAGVMNEQFF. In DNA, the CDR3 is TGTGCCAGCGTGCGAGCGGGAGTGATGAATGAGCAGTTCTTC.